The 19 T cell receptor beta chains below come from one sample, sequenced in a study of response to subunit inactivated influenza vaccine. TCRdb re-called the RT-PCR reads through MiXCR, storing one row per CDR3 protein. The table shows about 520,000 distinct CDR3 sequences, with roughly 25% occurring only once. The sequenced sample was CD4+ T cells sorted from PBMCs, obtained more than 4 days after vaccination. The source of these receptors is a man over 45 who received an inactivated influenza vaccine.

The CDR3 loop reads CASSWSGRDYEQYF. The CDR3 DNA reads TGCGCCAGCAGCTGGAGCGGGAGGGACTACGAGCAGTACTTC. The chain joins TRBV5-1 to TRBJ2-7; 10 bases line up with TRBD2. The germline CDR1 and CDR2 sequences are SGHRS and YFSETQ. CDR3 length: 14 residues. V gave up 3 bases and J gave up 3 bases; unmatched junction bases: 3.

The chain is built from TRBV7-3 and TRBJ2-3; D is unresolved. The V and J ends lost 0 bases and 4 bases respectively, with 8 bases between them. Per germline, CDR1 SGHTA and CDR2 FQGTGA. CDR3 size: 14 residues. CDR3 sequence (DNA): TGTGCCAGCAGCTTAACGCAGGCTGCAGATACGCAGTATTTT. Its translation: CASSLTQAADTQYF.

The V gene is TRBV18, the J gene TRBJ1-2; D unclear. In germline, CDR1 is KGHSH, CDR2 LQKENI. The germline V and J ends were trimmed by 2 bases and 5 bases, with 9 bases remaining between them. The length of the CDR3 is 13 residues. In nucleotides, the CDR3 is TGTGCCAGCTCACCAGCCCAGGAGTATGGCTACACCTTC. Translated: CASSPAQEYGYTF.

This clonotype occurred a few times. The chain combines TRBV5-1 with TRBJ1-2; TRBD1 aligns across 8 bases. The CDR3 runs 14 residues. Germline V gene lookup returns CDR1 SGHRS and CDR2 YFSETQ. Unmatched junction bases numbered 4, after V lost 3 bases and J lost 3 bases. CDR3 protein: CASSSTGAYYGYTF. The CDR3 nucleotides read TGCGCCAGCAGCTCGACAGGGGCGTACTATGGCTACACCTTC.

The V gene is TRBV7-7, the J gene TRBJ2-5; D possibly corresponds to TRBD2 (6 bases). The length of the CDR3 is 15 residues. Germline V gives CDR1 SSHAT, CDR2 FNYEAQ (reference sequence). V dropped 3 bases and J dropped 2 bases, with 13 bases sitting between them. CDR3 residues: CASSLGGTYQETQYF. In DNA, the CDR3 is TGTGCCAGCAGCTTGGGCGGGACGTATCAAGAGACCCAGTACTTC.

This clonotype appeared a few times. J is TRBJ1-1 and V is TRBV12-3 or TRBV12-4, with D hard to call. Trimming left V 3 bases short and J 3 bases short, with 8 bases between. The CDR3 sequence is 13 residues long. CDR3 protein: CASSLLGDTEAFF. In DNA form, the CDR3 reads TGTGCCAGCAGTTTGTTGGGAGACACTGAAGCTTTCTTT.

This clonotype has ten or more counts. The chain employs TRBV9 and TRBJ2-1; D remains unclear. Deletions cut 0 bases from V and 8 bases from J, with 12 bases between. Germline CDR1 reads SGDLS; CDR2 reads YYNGEE. This CDR3 region has 14 residues. This CDR3 is CASSVVAAMDEQFF. The CDR3 nucleotides are TGTGCCAGCAGCGTAGTGGCAGCTATGGATGAGCAGTTCTTC.

The rearrangement links TRBV4-3 to TRBJ1-6; D may be TRBD1 (6 bases). CDR3 length: 14 amino acids. The V gene's germline CDR1 is LGHNA and CDR2 YSLEER. V was pared by 6 bases and J by 7 bases, with 13 bases between. CDR3 amino acids: CASRRWQGNSPLHF. The CDR3, as DNA: TGCGCCAGCAGAAGGTGGCAGGGGAATTCACCCCTCCACTTT.

The chain employs TRBV3-1 and TRBJ2-4; TRBD1 aligns across 8 bases. Trimming cost V 4 bases and J 12 bases; bases outside gene matches: 8. There are 13 residues in the CDR3. Germline values: CDR1 LGHDT, CDR2 YNNKEL (reference sequence). The CDR3 bases are TGTGCCAGCAGCCCCCCAGGGGGCGCATCTCAGTACTTC. Translating gives CASSPPGGASQYF.

The rearrangement uses TRBV11-3 and TRBJ2-2, with D possibly matching TRBD1 (5 bases). Germline V lookup: CDR1 SGHNT, CDR2 YENEEA. V was clipped by 5 bases and J by 0 bases, with 10 bases between them. The CDR3 loop spans 15 amino acids. The CDR3 nucleotides are TGTGCCAGCAGCGGGGCAGTACCGAACACCGGGGAGCTGTTTTTT. Protein sequence: CASSGAVPNTGELFF.

V and J are TRBV6-2 or TRBV6-3 and TRBJ2-3; 8 bases match TRBD2. Germline V gives CDR1 MNHEY, CDR2 SVGEGT. V trimming: 5 bases; J trimming: 4 bases; junction bases outside the gene matches: 14. The CDR3 sequence is 17 residues long. The CDR3 spells CASSPPPGRGAADTQYF. The CDR3 nucleotides read TGTGCCAGCAGTCCCCCCCCGGGGCGGGGGGCCGCAGATACGCAGTATTTT.

The gene calls are TRBV7-2 and TRBJ2-7; D call uncertain. CDR3 length: 15 amino acids. V was cut by 5 bases and J by 3 bases, with 17 bases left in between. Germline loops: CDR1 SGHTA, CDR2 FQGNSA. CDR3: CASSLVLSAYYEQYF. CDR3 nucleotide sequence: TGTGCCAGCAGCCTTGTTTTGTCAGCCTACTACGAGCAGTACTTC.

This clonotype was seen only a few times. The chain carries TRBV6-2 or TRBV6-3 and TRBJ2-3; 9 bases agree with TRBD2. The CDR3 extends over 17 amino acids. Trimming at V came to 1 base and at J to 0 bases, leaving 5 bases not matched to a gene. Germline V gene data show CDR1 as MNHEY and CDR2 as SVGEGT. CDR3 sequence: CASSYFLTSGSTDTQYF. CDR3 nucleotides: TGTGCCAGCAGTTACTTCTTAACTAGCGGGAGCACAGATACGCAGTATTTT.

V gene TRBV24-1 combines with J gene TRBJ2-3; D perhaps matches TRBD1 (5 bases). CDR3 length: 12 residues. The germline CDR1 and CDR2 sequences are KGHDR and SFDVKD. Trimming removed 0 bases at V and 8 bases at J, with 5 bases between. The CDR3 here is CATSDLRGTQYF. DNA of the CDR3: TGTGCCACCAGTGATTTGAGGGGTACGCAGTATTTT.

The rearrangement uses TRBV9 and TRBJ2-1, with D possibly matching TRBD1 (6 bases). Germline CDR1 SGDLS, CDR2 YYNGEE. The V gene lost 1 base and the J gene lost 8 bases, with 16 bases spanning the gap. The CDR3 runs 15 residues. The CDR3 DNA follows: TGTGCCAGCAGCGTAAGTTGGCTCCCAGGGGATGAGCAGTTCTTC. It codes for CASSVSWLPGDEQFF. The whole variable domain, filled in from reference TRBV9 and TRBJ2-1, reads DSGVTQTPKHLITATGQRVTLRCSPRSGDLSVYWYQQSLDQGLQFLIQYYNGEERAKGNILERFSAQQFPDLHSELNLSSLELGDSALYFCASSVSWLPGDEQFFGPGTRLTVL.

The J gene is TRBJ2-1, the V gene TRBV7-2; 9 nucleotides match TRBD2. With V trimmed by 5 bases and J by 9 bases, 14 bases remained unmatched. Germline V CDR1 and CDR2: SGHTA, FQGNSA. The CDR3 runs 16 residues. As DNA, the CDR3 is TGTGCCAGCAGCCCCCGAGGGGGACTAGCTGGTGCTGAGCAGTTCTTC. It encodes CASSPRGGLAGAEQFF.

A few counts support this clonotype. The genes are TRBV6-1 and TRBJ2-1; 10 bases match TRBD2. Germline V gene data show CDR1 as MNHNS and CDR2 as SASEGT. This CDR3 is built from 16 residues. V gave up 6 bases and J gave up 6 bases; unmatched junction bases: 11. Written as DNA, the CDR3 is TGTGCCAGCAGCCGAATTTCTAGCGGGGGCCCCAATGAGCAGTTCTTC. This encodes CASSRISSGGPNEQFF.

This clonotype was counted only a few times. The genes are TRBV6-1 and TRBJ2-7, with 7 positions matching TRBD2. This CDR3 has 13 amino acids. V gave up 6 bases and J gave up 7 bases; unmatched junction bases: 9. Germline lookup yields CDR1 MNHNS and CDR2 SASEGT. The CDR3 DNA is TGTGCCAGCAGAGCGGGAAGCGCGGGGGAGCAGTACTTC. Protein: CASRAGSAGEQYF.

The chain uses TRBV29-1 and TRBJ2-4; a weak D match, TRBD1 (5 bases). Germline CDR1 SQVTM, CDR2 ANQGSEA. The CDR3 spans 16 residues. V dropped 4 bases and J dropped 0 bases, with 16 bases sitting between them. In DNA form, the CDR3 reads TGCAGCGTTGTCTCCATGGACAACCTAGCCAAAAACATTCAGTACTTC. Its protein is CSVVSMDNLAKNIQYF.